The clone carrying this T cell receptor (beta chain) is classed as medium-sized (0.01 to 0.1%). TCRdb keeps only in-frame clones here, not all; method: immunoSEQ multiplex PCR. Of roughly 20,000 clones listed, over 70% are singletons. This record belongs to a study of T cell clones after liver transplantation. The CDR3 has 12 residues. Trimming shortened V by 6 bases and J by 6 bases, and 12 bases separated the two germline ends. Per germline, CDR1 PRHDT and CDR2 FYEKMQ (reference sequence). The source material was CD8+ T cells from blood, sampled before liver transplant. The chain combines TRBV13 with TRBJ2-7; D gene unclear. The sequence was obtained from a human donor who received a liver transplant. In nucleotides, the CDR3 is TGTGCCAGCAGTCTCGGGCGGTTCGAGCAGTACTTC. Protein: CASSLGRFEQYF.